Following are 13 T cell receptor beta chains from one sample sequenced in a study of T-cell reconstitution after alpha-beta-depleted transplantation in children. TCRbeta library construction was performed incorporating unique molecular identifiers. TCRdb recomputed calls from the PCR reads with MiXCR, one row per CDR3 protein. The table includes over 400,000 distinct CDR3 sequences, 9.5% to 15% detected once. Sequenced material: PBMCs from the stem cell graft donor, taken from the stem cell graft. These receptors all come from a human donor who donated a stem cell graft to a child with combined immunodeficiency.

The chain couples TRBV12-3 or TRBV12-4 to TRBJ2-7, with TRBD1 matching 10 bases. V shed 6 bases, J shed 7 bases, and the junction held 15 bases outside the gene matches. This CDR3 spans 16 amino acids. The CDR3 is CASSPPGGQGPFEQYF. In nucleotides, the CDR3 is TGTGCCAGCAGCCCGCCGGGGGGACAGGGGCCTTTTGAGCAGTACTTC.

This clonotype has a handful of counts. The CDR3: CATSGLSGEAFF. CDR3 bases: TGTGCCACCAGCGGCCTCTCGGGTGAAGCTTTCTTT. The chain is built from TRBV15 and TRBJ1-1; D unresolved. The CDR3 consists of 12 residues. Trimming removed 5 bases at V and 7 bases at J, with 11 bases between. Germline V gene lookup returns CDR1 LNHNV and CDR2 YYDKDF (reference sequence).

V usage is TRBV7-8 and J usage is TRBJ1-6, with a tentative D call TRBD1 (6 bases). V was pared by 6 bases and J by 7 bases, with 13 bases between. Germline V gene sequence: CDR1 SGHVS, CDR2 FQNEAQ. The CDR3 loop spans 14 amino acids. The DNA for the CDR3 is TGTGCCAGCAGTCCCGGGACAACGAATTCACCCCTCCACTTT. Its translation: CASSPGTTNSPLHF.

This clonotype was recorded at least ten times. The chain carries TRBV10-3 and TRBJ1-1, with D uncertain. The CDR3 contains 11 residues. The ends were cut back, 4 bases at V and 6 bases at J, with 6 bases in the middle. CDR1 ENHRY and CDR2 SYGVKD come from the germline V gene. The CDR3 here is CAISGRAEAFF. The CDR3 DNA reads as TGTGCCATCAGTGGAAGGGCTGAAGCTTTCTTT.

This rearrangement joins TRBV15 to TRBJ2-3, with D tentatively TRBD1 (5 bases). Trimming shortened V by 0 bases and J by 3 bases, and 7 bases separated the two germline ends. Germline V gives CDR1 LNHNV, CDR2 YYDKDF (reference sequence). The CDR3 is made up of 14 amino acids. The DNA for the CDR3 is TGTGCCACCAGCAGAGATCCAGGGACAGATACGCAGTATTTT. It is translated as CATSRDPGTDTQYF.

This clonotype was observed many times. The chain is built from TRBV25-1 and TRBJ2-1; 16 bases align to TRBD2. The V segment lost 2 bases and the J segment 8 bases; nucleotides outside the gene matches: 6. The CDR3 is made up of 17 amino acids. Per the germline V gene, CDR1 is MGHDK and CDR2 is SYGVNS. The CDR3 DNA follows: TGTGCCAGCAGTGAAGGGACTAGCGGGAGGGCCGGAGATGAGCAGTTCTTC. This gives the protein CASSEGTSGRAGDEQFF.

With respect to this clonotype: A much larger clone lies one base from this, so it may be a read error. The chain uses TRBV7-6 and TRBJ2-3, with D possibly TRBD1 on 6 matching bases. V was pared by 5 bases and J by 3 bases, with 9 bases between. Germline lookup yields CDR1 SGHVS and CDR2 FNYEAQ. The length of the CDR3 is 13 residues. CDR3 sequence: CASSVQGTDTQYF. The CDR3 nucleotides are TGTGCCAGCAGCGTACAGGGTACAGATACGCAGTATTTT.

This clonotype was observed a few times. The V call is TRBV5-4, the J call TRBJ2-1, with 15 bases matching TRBD2. The V gene's germline CDR1 is SGHNT and CDR2 YYREEE (reference sequence). CDR3 size: 17 residues. V was clipped by 3 bases and J by 1 base; unmatched bases: 2. In DNA, the CDR3 is TGTGCCAGCAGCTCCGGGACTAGCGGGAGGTCCTACAATGAGCAGTTCTTC. Its translation is CASSSGTSGRSYNEQFF.

This clonotype came up a few times. V usage is TRBV2 and J usage is TRBJ2-2; tentative D call: TRBD1 (5 bases). Trimming removed 6 bases at V and 0 bases at J, with 11 bases between. This CDR3 is 15 amino acids long. Per germline, CDR1 SNHLY and CDR2 FYNNEI. The DNA for the CDR3 is TGTGCCAGCAGCGACGACAGCGCGAACACCGGGGAGCTGTTTTTT. It codes for CASSDDSANTGELFF.

This clonotype was picked up a small number of times. The chain is built from TRBV6-1 and TRBJ1-4, with 7 bases fitting TRBD1. The CDR3 loop spans 15 amino acids. The V segment lost 5 bases and the J segment 2 bases; nucleotides outside the gene matches: 5. Germline V gene lookup returns CDR1 MNHNS and CDR2 SASEGT. CDR3 residues: CASSTTGRTNEKLFF. For the CDR3, the DNA is TGTGCCAGCAGTACGACAGGGCGGACTAATGAAAAACTGTTTTTT.

Concerning this clonotype: The junction departs from the called germline gene at one end, perhaps through a read error. This sequence joins TRBV7-2 and TRBJ2-4, with 9 bases lining up with TRBD1. Germline-derived CDR1 and CDR2 are SGHTA and FQGNSA. There are 12 residues in the CDR3. CDR3 loop: CASSLGQGGLDF. The CDR3 region has the DNA TGTGCCAGCAGCTTAGGACAGGGGGGACTGGACTTC.

This clonotype was seen only a few times. V gene TRBV7-6 combines with J gene TRBJ2-6; 9 nucleotides agree with TRBD1. This CDR3 comprises 19 residues. Germline trimming cut 4 bases from V and 2 bases from J; bases unmatched to any gene: 12. Per germline, CDR1 SGHVS and CDR2 FNYEAQ. CDR3 amino acids: CASSSPRDRADPGANVLTF. The CDR3 nucleotides are TGTGCCAGCAGCTCACCTCGGGACAGGGCGGATCCTGGGGCCAACGTCCTGACTTTC.

This clonotype came up many times. V and J are TRBV12-3 or TRBV12-4 and TRBJ2-7; possible D gene TRBD2, 6 bases. Between the trimmed V and J ends, which lost 6 bases and 1 base, there was a span of 16 bases. The CDR3 contains 15 residues. The CDR3 DNA sequence: TGTGCCAGCAGCCTCGGGCAGGGAGGATCCTACGAGCAGTACTTC. As protein: CASSLGQGGSYEQYF.